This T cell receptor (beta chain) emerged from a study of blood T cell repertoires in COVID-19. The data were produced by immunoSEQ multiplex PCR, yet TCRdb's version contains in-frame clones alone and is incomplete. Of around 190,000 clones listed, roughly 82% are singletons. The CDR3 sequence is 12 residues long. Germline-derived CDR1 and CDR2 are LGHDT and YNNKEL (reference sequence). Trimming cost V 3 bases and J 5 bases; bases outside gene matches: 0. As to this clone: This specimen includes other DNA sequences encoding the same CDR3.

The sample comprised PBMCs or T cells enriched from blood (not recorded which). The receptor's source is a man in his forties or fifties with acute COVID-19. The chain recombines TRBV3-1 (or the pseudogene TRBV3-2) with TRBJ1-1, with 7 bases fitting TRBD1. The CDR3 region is CASSQTGTEAFF. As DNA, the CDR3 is TGTGCCAGCAGCCAGACAGGGACTGAAGCTTTCTTT.